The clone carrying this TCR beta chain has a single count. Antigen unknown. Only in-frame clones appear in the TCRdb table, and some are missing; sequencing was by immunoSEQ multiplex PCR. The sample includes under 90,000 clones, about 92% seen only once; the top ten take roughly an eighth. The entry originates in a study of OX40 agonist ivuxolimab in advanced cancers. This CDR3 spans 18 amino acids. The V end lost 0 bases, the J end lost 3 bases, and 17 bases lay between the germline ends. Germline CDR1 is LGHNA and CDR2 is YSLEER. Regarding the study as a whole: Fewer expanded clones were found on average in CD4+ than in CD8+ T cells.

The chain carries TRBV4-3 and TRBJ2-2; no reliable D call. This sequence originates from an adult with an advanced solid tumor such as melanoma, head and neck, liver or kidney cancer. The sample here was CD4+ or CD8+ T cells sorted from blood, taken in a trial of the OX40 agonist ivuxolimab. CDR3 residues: CASSQEDPARDHTGELFF. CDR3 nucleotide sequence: TGCGCCAGCAGCCAAGAGGACCCAGCGCGAGATCACACCGGGGAGCTGTTTTTT.